This TCR beta chain was sequenced during a study of beta chain features in type 1 diabetes. The germline V gene encodes CDR1 MDHEN and CDR2 SYDVKM. This CDR3 region has 15 residues. With V trimmed by 6 bases and J by 2 bases, 9 bases remained unmatched. Investigators reverse transcribed all isolated RNA, so they sequenced expressed TCRB transcripts. Clones were read by immunoSEQ multiplex PCR, and TCRdb kept only the in-frame ones, dropping some. This table has approximately 160,000 clones, less than 9.5% appearing once. Sequencing used central memory CD4+ T cells from blood. The source of this sequence is a man aged 18 to 29 in good health. V and J are TRBV28 and TRBJ2-5; TRBD1 agrees at 7 bases. CDR3 in amino acids: CASSPPGQLQETQYF. CDR3 nucleotide sequence: TGTGCCAGCAGCCCTCCGGGACAGCTACAAGAGACCCAGTACTTC.